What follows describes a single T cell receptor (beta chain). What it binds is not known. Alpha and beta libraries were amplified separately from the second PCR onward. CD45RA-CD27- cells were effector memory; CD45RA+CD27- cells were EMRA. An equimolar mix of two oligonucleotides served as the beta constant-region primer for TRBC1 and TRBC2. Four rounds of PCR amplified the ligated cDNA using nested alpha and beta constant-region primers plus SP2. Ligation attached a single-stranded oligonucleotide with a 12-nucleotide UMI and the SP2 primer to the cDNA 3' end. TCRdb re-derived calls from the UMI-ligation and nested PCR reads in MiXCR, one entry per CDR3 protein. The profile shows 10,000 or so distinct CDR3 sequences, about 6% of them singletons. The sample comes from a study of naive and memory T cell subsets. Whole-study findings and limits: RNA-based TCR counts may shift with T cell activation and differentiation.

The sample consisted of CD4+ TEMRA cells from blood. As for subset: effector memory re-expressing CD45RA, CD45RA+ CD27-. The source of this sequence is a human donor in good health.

CDR3 sequence reads: CASSPTRTGPSTDTQYF. The CDR3 region has the DNA TGTGCCAGCAGCCCAACCCGGACGGGCCCTAGCACAGATACGCAGTATTTT. The chain couples TRBV2 to TRBJ2-3, with D unclear. Trimming stripped 6 bases from V and 0 bases from J, with 19 bases between. The CDR3 runs to 17 residues. Looked up from germline, CDR1 is SNHLY and CDR2 is FYNNEI.